These 26 T cell receptor beta chains share one sample of origin, sequenced in a study of human T cells and chemical hapten exposure. As to time point: patch test 2, 6 weeks after DPC sensitization. Specified treatment: therapeutic diphenylcyclopropenone sensitization with weekly scalp DPC. TCRdb ran MiXCR on the RACE reads and lists one entry per CDR3 protein. Of roughly 50,000 distinct CDR3 sequences in the sample, 7.5% to 10% were seen once. This sample comprised whole blood, obtained in connection with sensitization to the hapten diphenylcyclopropenone (DPC). These receptors all come from a woman aged 50 to 65 with alopecia areata. Some clones in this sample may be carry-over from other donors' samples.

This clonotype was observed a few times. This chain joins TRBV7-6 and TRBJ2-2, with D possibly matching TRBD2 (5 bases). V lost 4 bases to trimming and J lost 0 bases, with 15 bases between them. The CDR3 sequence is 17 residues long. The germline V gene encodes CDR1 SGHVS and CDR2 FNYEAQ. Here the CDR3 reads CASSSRSGTSNTGELFF. The CDR3 DNA is TGTGCCAGCAGCTCCAGGAGCGGAACCTCGAACACCGGGGAGCTGTTTTTT.

J is TRBJ2-3 and V is TRBV28, with 7 positions matching TRBD2. Germline V CDR1 and CDR2: MDHEN, SYDVKM. This CDR3 spans 15 amino acids. V lost 3 bases to trimming and J lost 1 base; unmatched junction nucleotides: 4. This CDR3 reads CASSLDAGGTDTQYF. The CDR3 DNA is TGTGCCAGCAGTTTGGACGCGGGGGGCACAGATACGCAGTATTTT.

This clonotype was seen many times. This chain connects TRBV5-1 to TRBJ1-1, with a tentative D call TRBD1 (5 bases). Germline loops: CDR1 SGHRS, CDR2 YFSETQ. V dropped 4 bases and J dropped 0 bases, with 10 bases sitting between them. The CDR3 is 14 amino acids. CDR3 sequence reads: CASSQGPMNTEAFF. The CDR3 DNA reads TGCGCCAGCAGCCAGGGACCGATGAACACTGAAGCTTTCTTT.

V is TRBV9 and J is TRBJ2-5; D is unclear. The CDR3 is 15 amino acids. With 2 bases removed from V and 2 bases from J, the gap between germline ends came to 13 bases. The germline V gene encodes CDR1 SGDLS and CDR2 YYNGEE. The CDR3 DNA reads as TGTGCCAGCAGCGTCAGTAGTAGTAGGCAAGAGACCCAGTACTTC. It translates to CASSVSSSRQETQYF. Filled out from reference TRBV9 and TRBJ2-5, the complete variable domain reads DSGVTQTPKHLITATGQRVTLRCSPRSGDLSVYWYQQSLDQGLQFLIQYYNGEERAKGNILERFSAQQFPDLHSELNLSSLELGDSALYFCASSVSSSRQETQYFGPGTRLLVL.

The chain employs TRBV29-1 and TRBJ1-1, with a tentative D call TRBD1 (6 bases). Between the trimmed V and J ends, which lost 1 base and 3 bases, there was a span of 9 bases. The germline CDR1 and CDR2 sequences are SQVTM and ANQGSEA. The length of the CDR3 is 13 residues. DNA for the CDR3: TGCAGCGTTGAAGCACAGGGTGACACTGAAGCTTTCTTT. It is translated as CSVEAQGDTEAFF.

This clonotype was seen more than once but under ten times. The chain couples TRBV5-1 to TRBJ2-7; D call uncertain. Germline V gives CDR1 SGHRS, CDR2 YFSETQ. The length of the CDR3 is 14 residues. Trimming removed 0 bases from V and 4 bases from J, with 11 bases in between. The CDR3 sequence: CASSLGPMEYEQYF. In nucleotides, the CDR3 is TGCGCCAGCAGCTTGGGTCCTATGGAGTACGAGCAGTACTTC.

This clonotype occurred a few times. The chain uses TRBV18 and TRBJ1-1; D gene ambiguous. CDR3 length equals 18 residues. Trimming took 2 bases from V and 1 from J, leaving 20 bases between them. Germline V gene data show CDR1 as KGHSH and CDR2 as LQKENI. This CDR3 is CASSPLGTQAPGNTEAFF. The CDR3 nucleotides read TGTGCCAGCTCACCATTGGGAACGCAAGCCCCTGGGAACACTGAAGCTTTCTTT. The full variable domain, in which reference TRBV18 and TRBJ1-1 provide the parts outside the CDR3, is NAGVMQNPRHLVRRRGQEARLRCSPMKGHSHVYWYRQLPEEGLKFMVYLQKENIIDESGMPKERFSAEFPKEGPSILRIQQVVRGDSAAYFCASSPLGTQAPGNTEAFFGQGTRLTVV.

This clonotype was detected ten times or more. The chain is built from TRBV7-2 and TRBJ2-5; D is perhaps TRBD1 (6 bases). This CDR3 contains 14 residues. Trimming took 7 bases from V and 5 from J, leaving 17 bases between them. Germline CDR1 and CDR2: SGHTA and FQGNSA. Here the CDR3 reads CASTQNRVGETQYF. CDR3 sequence (DNA): TGTGCCAGCACCCAAAACAGGGTCGGGGAGACCCAGTACTTC. The entire variable domain, with the rest obtained from reference TRBV7-2 and TRBJ2-5, is as follows: GAGVSQSPSNKVTEKGKDVELRCDPISGHTALYWYRQSLGQGLEFLIYFQGNSAPDKSGLPSDRFSAERTGGSVSTLTIQRTQQEDSAVYLCASTQNRVGETQYFGPGTRLLVL.

The rearrangement joins TRBV20-1 to TRBJ1-5; D may be TRBD1 (5 bases). The germline gives CDR1 DFQATT, CDR2 SNEGSKA (reference sequence). This CDR3 spans 14 amino acids. The V end lost 3 bases, the J end lost 7 bases, and 16 bases lay between the germline ends. CDR3 protein: CSASPSRGKQPQHF. The CDR3 bases are TGCAGTGCTAGCCCCTCCCGGGGGAAGCAGCCCCAGCATTTT.

Many counts were recorded for this clonotype. The V call is TRBV7-2, the J call TRBJ2-1; TRBD2 matches 7 bases. V shed 0 bases, J shed 7 bases, and the junction held 3 bases outside the gene matches. The CDR3 has 14 residues. Germline assignment: CDR1 SGHTA and CDR2 FQGNSA. The chain's CDR3 is CASSLAGGINEQFF. The CDR3 DNA reads as TGTGCCAGCAGCTTAGCGGGAGGGATAAATGAGCAGTTCTTC.

This sequence joins TRBV10-3 and TRBJ2-7; 13 positions agree with TRBD2. Trimming at V came to 6 bases and at J to 0 bases, leaving 2 bases not matched to a gene. The CDR3 extends over 15 amino acids. Per the germline V gene, CDR1 is ENHRY and CDR2 is SYGVKD. For the CDR3, the DNA is TGTGCCATCAGGACTAGCGGGGGGAGCTCCTACGAGCAGTACTTC. This codes for CAIRTSGGSSYEQYF.

This clonotype was seen at least ten times. The gene calls are TRBV7-2 and TRBJ1-5; 7 bases align to TRBD1. This CDR3 is built from 14 residues. Germline CDR1 SGHTA, CDR2 FQGNSA. V lost 5 bases, J lost 7 bases, and 8 bases stayed unmatched. CDR3 sequence reads: CASSTQGPDQPQHF. The CDR3 DNA reads TGTGCCAGCAGCACACAGGGGCCGGACCAGCCCCAGCATTTT. Drawing the rest from reference TRBV7-2 and TRBJ1-5, the complete variable domain is GAGVSQSPSNKVTEKGKDVELRCDPISGHTALYWYRQSLGQGLEFLIYFQGNSAPDKSGLPSDRFSAERTGGSVSTLTIQRTQQEDSAVYLCASSTQGPDQPQHFGDGTRLSIL.

In this sample, this clonotype turned up a few times. This chain connects TRBV29-1 to TRBJ2-5; tentatively, D is TRBD1 or TRBD2 (5 bases each). CDR1 and CDR2 (germline): SQVTM, ANQGSEA. The CDR3 runs 14 residues. The V and J ends lost 4 bases and 4 bases respectively, with 16 bases between them. The CDR3 sequence: CSVVVLRGGETQYF. DNA of the CDR3: TGCAGCGTTGTAGTATTGAGGGGCGGAGAGACCCAGTACTTC.

V and J are TRBV5-1 and TRBJ2-7; unclear D gene. CDR1 and CDR2 (germline): SGHRS, YFSETQ. V was cut by 4 bases and J by 5 bases, with 13 bases left in between. The CDR3 extends over 13 amino acids. The CDR3 DNA reads TGCGCCAGCAGCCCTGACTGGGATGACGAGCAGTACTTC. Encoded protein: CASSPDWDDEQYF.

This clonotype was picked up a small number of times. The chain has TRBV28 and TRBJ2-5; a weak D match, TRBD1 (6 bases). The CDR3 covers 13 residues. The germline CDR1 and CDR2 sequences are MDHEN and SYDVKM. V was shortened by 4 bases and J by 5 bases, with 11 bases between the two germline ends. The CDR3 region is CASSSTGPETQYF. The CDR3 nucleotides are TGTGCCAGCAGTTCGACAGGTCCCGAGACCCAGTACTTC.

In regard to this clonotype: Relative to the germline gene, one junction end is altered; a read error may explain this. J is TRBJ1-5 and V is TRBV7-8, with unresolved D. The CDR3 has 17 amino acids. From germline, CDR1 is SGHVS and CDR2 FQNEAQ. The CDR3 DNA reads TGTGCCAGCAGCATGGGTCCCGGCACATATAGCAATCTGCCCCAGCATTTT. Translation: CASSMGPGTYSNLPQHF. Drawing the rest from reference TRBV7-8 and TRBJ1-5, the complete variable domain is GAGVSQSPRYKVAKRGQDVALRCDPISGHVSLFWYQQALGQGPEFLTYFQNEAQLDKSGLPSDRFFAERPEGSVSTLKIQRTQQEDSAVYLCASSMGPGTYSNLPQHFGDGTRLSIL.

This chain joins TRBV7-2 and TRBJ2-7; perhaps TRBD1 as D (6 bases). V was shortened by 5 bases and J by 3 bases, with 23 bases between the two germline ends. The germline CDR1 and CDR2 sequences are SGHTA and FQGNSA. CDR3 length equals 17 residues. The CDR3, as DNA: TGTGCCAGCAGCCGGAACAACCAGGGGCTTTCATTCTACGAGCAGTACTTC. Amino acids: CASSRNNQGLSFYEQYF.

This clonotype was observed a handful of times. The chain has TRBV6-1 and TRBJ1-1, with unresolved D. V lost 10 bases and J 5 bases, leaving 11 bases between the germline ends. The CDR3 sequence is 11 residues long. Germline V gives CDR1 MNHNS, CDR2 SASEGT. CDR3 sequence (DNA): TGTGCCACCGGGGTTTCGACTGAAGCTTTCTTT. Translated: CATGVSTEAFF.

Worth noting for this clonotype: Mismatch with germline at one junction end may stem from a read error. The V call is TRBV6-2 or TRBV6-3, the J call TRBJ1-2; D ambiguous. The V gene's germline CDR1 is MNHEY and CDR2 SVGEGT. The CDR3 is made up of 14 amino acids. The CDR3, as DNA: TGTGCCCGCAGCCGGGGAGGGATCTCCTATGGCTACACCTTC. Translation: CARSRGGISYGYTF.

This clonotype was counted a few times. CDR3 sequence reads: CASSLRGTSGEQYF. CDR3 nucleotide sequence: TGTGCCAGCAGTTTGCGGGGGACGTCTGGCGAGCAGTACTTC. The rearrangement links TRBV28 to TRBJ2-7; 7 positions match TRBD2. The CDR3 covers 14 residues. CDR1 MDHEN and CDR2 SYDVKM come from the germline V gene. V lost 3 bases to trimming and J lost 6 bases; unmatched junction nucleotides: 8.

This clonotype was seen repeatedly, ten times or more. CDR3 DNA: TGTGCCAGCAGTTTAGGAGGGTTAGGTGGCTACACCTTC. This codes for CASSLGGLGGYTF. The V and J genes are TRBV12-3 or TRBV12-4 and TRBJ1-2; the D is unclear. This CDR3 has 13 amino acids. V dropped 1 base and J dropped 7 bases, with 10 bases sitting between them.

The gene calls are TRBV7-9 and TRBJ1-4; D is unresolved. Germline V lookup: CDR1 SEHNR, CDR2 FQNEAQ (reference sequence). The CDR3 is 14 residues long. The germline V and J ends were trimmed by 0 bases and 4 bases, with 6 bases remaining between them. CDR3 amino acids: CASSLAGFNEKLFF. The CDR3 DNA is TGTGCCAGCAGCTTAGCGGGCTTTAATGAAAAACTGTTTTTT.

The V and J genes are TRBV6-1 and TRBJ2-1, with no clear D. The length of the CDR3 is 11 residues. Germline loops: CDR1 MNHNS, CDR2 SASEGT. With 6 bases removed from V and 5 bases from J, the gap between germline ends came to 5 bases. The CDR3 is CASRNNNEQFF. CDR3 in DNA: TGTGCCAGCAGGAACAACAATGAGCAGTTCTTC.

This rearrangement joins TRBV18 to TRBJ1-2, with D perhaps matching TRBD1 (5 bases). The CDR3 covers 14 residues. The V end lost 2 bases, the J end lost 2 bases, and 9 bases lay between the germline ends. CDR1 is KGHSH and CDR2 is LQKENI in the germline V gene. In DNA, the CDR3 is TGTGCCAGCTCACCAACGGCAGGGAACTATGGCTACACCTTC. This sequence encodes CASSPTAGNYGYTF.

This clonotype occurred a few times. The chain uses TRBV5-8 and TRBJ2-3; D is tentatively TRBD1 or TRBD2 (5 bases each). Trimming left V 0 bases short and J 2 bases short, with 10 bases between. There are 15 residues in the CDR3. Germline CDR1 is SGHTS and CDR2 is YDEGEE. The DNA of the CDR3 is TGTGCCAGCAGCTTGGTTGGTGGGACCACAGATACGCAGTATTTT. This translates into CASSLVGGTTDTQYF.

In this sample, this clonotype turned up a few times. This chain links TRBV9 with TRBJ2-2, with unresolved D. Germline V gives CDR1 SGDLS, CDR2 YYNGEE. This CDR3 region has 15 residues. Trimming cost V 4 bases and J 5 bases, with 15 bases left between them. The CDR3: CASSFRGVGTGELFF. DNA of the CDR3: TGTGCCAGCAGCTTCCGCGGAGTAGGTACCGGGGAGCTGTTTTTT.